The 8 T cell receptor beta chains reported below all come from one sample, sequenced in a study of T cell repertoires in cytomegalovirus infection. TCRdb re-called the reads through MiXCR, storing one row per CDR3 protein. The sample gives 200,000 to 300,000 distinct CDR3 sequences, approximately 10% of which show up once; roughly 16% is in the top ten. Input material: PBMCs. The receptors stem from a human donor in good health (CMV status not recorded). Some clones in this sample may be carry-over from other donors' samples.

This clonotype has a count of ten or more. The gene calls are TRBV5-1 and TRBJ1-3, with 8 positions matching TRBD1. The CDR3 loop spans 15 amino acids. Germline V gene lookup returns CDR1 SGHRS and CDR2 YFSETQ. The V segment lost 4 bases and the J segment 8 bases; nucleotides outside the gene matches: 11. The CDR3, as DNA: TGCGCCAGCAGCCGGTCCGGGACAGGCGACGACACCATATATTTT. This translates into CASSRSGTGDDTIYF. Full variable domain (outside the CDR3, taken from reference TRBV5-1 and TRBJ1-3): KAGVTQTPRYLIKTRGQQVTLSCSPISGHRSVSWYQQTPGQGLQFLFEYFSETQRNKGNFPGRFSGRQFSNSRSEMNVSTLELGDSALYLCASSRSGTGDDTIYFGEGSWLTVV.

At least ten counts were recorded for this clonotype. The chain links TRBV7-2 to TRBJ1-6; D not resolved. V was cut by 5 bases and J by 3 bases, with 8 bases left in between. The CDR3 has 14 residues. Germline CDR1 and CDR2: SGHTA and FQGNSA. CDR3 protein: CASSQEGYNSPLHF. The CDR3 nucleotides read TGTGCCAGCAGCCAGGAGGGCTATAATTCACCCCTCCACTTT. The whole variable domain, remainder taken from reference TRBV7-2 and TRBJ1-6, is GAGVSQSPSNKVTEKGKDVELRCDPISGHTALYWYRQSLGQGLEFLIYFQGNSAPDKSGLPSDRFSAERTGGSVSTLTIQRTQQEDSAVYLCASSQEGYNSPLHFGNGTRLTVT.

This clonotype was picked up a small number of times. The chain joins TRBV7-9 to TRBJ2-6, with D uncertain. This CDR3 comprises 13 residues. V lost 6 bases, J lost 4 bases, and 7 bases lay in between. Germline V gene data show CDR1 as SEHNR and CDR2 as FQNEAQ (reference sequence). CDR3 coding DNA: TGTGCCAGCAGAATCGCCGGGGCCAACGTCCTGACTTTC. It specifies CASRIAGANVLTF.

This clonotype was observed many times. The chain links TRBV7-2 to TRBJ2-4; 7 nucleotides line up with TRBD2. The CDR3 is made up of 18 amino acids. Germline V gene lookup returns CDR1 SGHTA and CDR2 FQGNSA. Losses at the gene ends were 5 bases for V and 0 bases for J; bases not matched to a gene: 13. The CDR3 reads CASSPGGTSRIAKNIQYF. The CDR3 DNA reads as TGTGCCAGCAGCCCGGGAGGAACCTCTAGGATAGCCAAAAACATTCAGTACTTC.

This clonotype was seen a few times. This chain links TRBV10-2 with TRBJ1-5; TRBD1 might be the D (6 bases). This CDR3 region has 13 residues. From germline, CDR1 is WSHSY and CDR2 SAAADI. The V and J ends lost 6 bases and 3 bases respectively, with 9 bases between them. The CDR3 is CASRGGINQPQHF. Written as DNA, the CDR3 is TGCGCCAGCAGAGGGGGGATCAATCAGCCCCAGCATTTT.

This clonotype was detected many times. This rearrangement joins TRBV7-2 to TRBJ2-1; 7 bases align to TRBD2. CDR3 size: 16 residues. The V and J ends lost 5 bases and 5 bases, in that order; junction bases with no gene match: 12. Germline V gene sequence: CDR1 SGHTA, CDR2 FQGNSA. The CDR3 sequence: CASSEQRGTNHNEQFF. CDR3 coding DNA: TGTGCCAGCAGCGAGCAGCGAGGGACTAACCACAATGAGCAGTTCTTC.

This clonotype was recorded many times. For the CDR3, the DNA is TGTGCCAGCAAGGTGGGAGGACGGTCTAATGAGCAGTTCTTC. It yields the protein CASKVGGRSNEQFF. The chain joins TRBV7-8 to TRBJ2-1; a possible D gene is TRBD2 (6 bases). Between the trimmed V and J ends, which lost 7 bases and 7 bases, there was a span of 17 bases. The CDR3 is 14 amino acids. Germline values: CDR1 SGHVS, CDR2 FQNEAQ.

The table lists this clonotype with a few counts. The V and J genes are TRBV27 and TRBJ2-1; 13 bases line up with TRBD2. V lost 4 bases to trimming and J lost 10 bases; unmatched junction nucleotides: 4. Per the germline V gene, CDR1 is MNHEY and CDR2 is SMNVEV (reference sequence). The CDR3 is 14 amino acids. The CDR3 loop reads CASSSGLAGAEQFF. For the CDR3, the DNA is TGTGCCAGCAGTTCCGGACTAGCGGGGGCCGAGCAGTTCTTC.